These T cell receptor beta chains were read from a single sample in a study of patients and donors after allogeneic stem cell transplantation. In TCRdb, the RT-PCR reads were re-called with MiXCR into one record per CDR3 protein. The data show 400,000 to 500,000 distinct CDR3 sequences, with more than 15% seen just once and 6% to 8% held by the top ten. The sample comprised blood, either unsorted or a sorted T cell fraction (not recorded which). The receptors come from a human donor who was either an allogeneic HSCT recipient or a stem cell or donor lymphocyte infusion donor (not recorded which). It is not recorded whose cells these are; they may come from a transplant donor. The CDR3 runs from the conserved cysteine through the conserved F or W. Each record gives: J gene, D gene, V gene, clone size, CDR3 DNA, CDR3 protein. D genes are given only for firm matches. Clone size, where shown, is once, few, many, or a class for clones that have expanded.

TRBJ2-5,-,TRBV19,-,TGTGCCAGTAGCGGGACAAAGCAAGAGACCCAGTACTTC,CASSGTKQETQYF
TRBJ2-7,-,TRBV27,few,TGTGCCAAAAGTCCCCCGGGACTGACCTCCTACGAGCAGTACTTC,CAKSPPGLTSYEQYF
TRBJ2-7,-,TRBV7-2,-,TGTGCCAGCAGCCCGGACGGCGAGCAGTACTTC,CASSPDGEQYF
TRBJ2-3,-,TRBV5-5,-,TGTGCCAGCAGCTTGTGGTCCGGGGATACGCAGTATTTT,CASSLWSGDTQYF
TRBJ2-2,-,TRBV5-1,few,TGCGCCAGCAGCTTTGTTGACGGGGAGCTGTTTTTT,CASSFVDGELFF
TRBJ1-5,-,TRBV20-1,-,TGCAGCCTATATGGGGGAAGCAATCAGCCCCAGCATTTT,CSLYGGSNQPQHF
TRBJ2-1,TRBD2,TRBV7-2,-,TGTGCCAGCAGCTTAGGAACTACTAGCGCGCAGTTCTTC,CASSLGTTSAQFF
TRBJ2-2,-,TRBV3-1,few,TGTGCCAGCAGCCACCTCTGGGAAGCCGGGGAGCTGTTTTTT,CASSHLWEAGELFF
TRBJ1-2,-,TRBV12-3/TRBV12-4,few,TGTGCCAGCAGGGGGGGTCTTGGCTACACCTTC,CASRGGLGYTF
TRBJ2-7,TRBD2,TRBV6-2/TRBV6-3,-,TGTGCCAGCAGTCGCGGGGGCTACGAGCAGTACTTC,CASSRGGYEQYF
TRBJ1-2,TRBD1,TRBV5-1,many,TGCGCCAGCAGCTCCGCGGACAGGATCTATGGCTACACCTTC,CASSSADRIYGYTF
TRBJ2-1,TRBD2,TRBV14,many,TGTGCCAGCAGCCTACGTACGGCGAGCGGGGGACGGATGGATGAGCAGTTCTTC,CASSLRTASGGRMDEQFF
TRBJ2-7,TRBD2,TRBV30,few,TGTGCCTGGACCCCAAGACGGGGGGGCGAGCAGTACTTC,CAWTPRRGGEQYF
TRBJ2-7,-,TRBV20-1,few,TGCAGTGCTAGAGATGTGACCGCCCAGAGGGAGCAGTACTTC,CSARDVTAQREQYF
TRBJ1-2,TRBD1,TRBV5-1,many,TGCGCCAGCAGCACCCTACTAGGCGGGACAGGGAACGGCTACACCTTC,CASSTLLGGTGNGYTF
TRBJ2-1,TRBD2,TRBV10-3,few,TGTGCCATCAGTGATCTAGCGGGGGGGTTTGAGCAGTTCTTC,CAISDLAGGFEQFF
TRBJ2-7,-,TRBV6-2/TRBV6-3,-,TGTGCCAGCAGTTACTCGAAACTTGTGGGGTTCGAGCAGTACTTC,CASSYSKLVGFEQYF
TRBJ2-2,-,TRBV10-3,-,TGTGCCATCAAGCCGAGAACCGGGGAGCTGTTTTTT,CAIKPRTGELFF
TRBJ1-1,-,TRBV6-1,-,TGTGCCAGCGACCTGGCTCCACAGGGATGGAACACTGAAGCTTTCTTT,CASDLAPQGWNTEAFF
TRBJ2-2,-,TRBV4-3,-,TGCGCCAGCAGCCGGGAAGACTCGACCGGGGAGCTGTTTTTT,CASSREDSTGELFF
TRBJ1-2,-,TRBV12-3/TRBV12-4,-,TGTGCCAGCAGTTTAGATTACGGGGTCGGCTATGGCTACACCTTC,CASSLDYGVGYGYTF
TRBJ2-3,TRBD2,TRBV15,few,TGTGCCACCAGCACTAGCGGGAGGGGAAAAACAGATACGCAGTATTTT,CATSTSGRGKTDTQYF
TRBJ1-5,TRBD1,TRBV3-1,-,TGTGCCAGCAGCCAAGACCCCCGGCAGGGGGCATCTCAGCCCCAGCATTTT,CASSQDPRQGASQPQHF
TRBJ2-5,-,TRBV5-1,many,TGCGCCAGCAGCTTGCCAGGGACCTGGGAGACCCAGTACTTC,CASSLPGTWETQYF
TRBJ2-1,TRBD2,TRBV6-5,-,TGTGCCAGCAGTTATCGGACTAGCGCGGTCGCCTACAATGAGCAGTTCTTC,CASSYRTSAVAYNEQFF
TRBJ1-6,-,TRBV7-2,many,TGTGCCAGCAGCTTAGATTCACTCTCCTATAATTCACCCCTCCACTTT,CASSLDSLSYNSPLHF
TRBJ2-7,TRBD2,TRBV2,few,TGTGCCAGCAGTGAAGTAGCGGGAATTTACGAGCAGTACTTC,CASSEVAGIYEQYF
TRBJ2-1,TRBD2,TRBV11-3,-,TGTGCCAGCTCGCCTGGCGGGAGAAGGAATGAGCAGTTCTTC,CASSPGGRRNEQFF
TRBJ2-7,TRBD1,TRBV7-2,few,TGTGCCAGCAGGCAGGACAGGGGTTCCTACGAGCAGTACTTC,CASRQDRGSYEQYF
TRBJ2-1,TRBD1,TRBV7-9,few,TGTGCCAGCAGCTTCCCACTCGGGACAGGGGGCTATGAGCAGTTCTTC,CASSFPLGTGGYEQFF
TRBJ2-7,TRBD1,TRBV20-1,few,TGCAGTGCTAGAGATCGAGGGGGCCGGCCCTACGGCGAGCAGTACTTC,CSARDRGGRPYGEQYF
TRBJ1-5,-,TRBV5-6,-,TGTGCCAGCAGCTTGAGGGGGGCACGGGGCAATCAGCCCCAGCATTTT,CASSLRGARGNQPQHF